The 8 T cell receptor beta chains below all came from one sample that was sequenced in a study of T-cell memory formation after mild COVID-19. TCRdb re-called the 5' RACE reads with MiXCR, one entry per CDR3 protein. This sample yields about 610,000 distinct CDR3 sequences, of which roughly 17% are seen a single time; about 7.5% belongs to the top ten. The sequenced sample was PBMCs or a T cell subset sorted from them (not recorded which). The receptors were sampled from an adult woman who had mild COVID-19 (a few samples of this study predate the infection). Cell type and time point are not known.

V is TRBV20-1 and J is TRBJ1-2; TRBD1 is a possible D gene (5 bases). CDR3 size: 14 residues. V dropped 4 bases and J dropped 1 base, with 13 bases sitting between them. Germline loops: CDR1 DFQATT, CDR2 SNEGSKA (reference sequence). CDR3: CSATYLDSNYGYTF. CDR3 sequence (DNA): TGCAGTGCTACCTATCTCGACAGTAACTATGGCTACACCTTC.

This clonotype was detected many times. The chain joins TRBV11-2 to TRBJ2-3, with D tentatively TRBD2 (5 bases). This CDR3 has 14 amino acids. The germline V gene encodes CDR1 SGHAT and CDR2 FQNNGV. Trimming removed 3 bases at V and 6 bases at J, with 13 bases between. This CDR3 is CASSFLAHRDTQYF. In nucleotides, the CDR3 is TGTGCCAGCAGCTTTCTAGCTCATAGGGATACGCAGTATTTT.

This clonotype was observed a few times. CDR3 protein: CASSYTGTQKYEQYF. The CDR3 DNA reads as TGTGCCAGCAGTTACACCGGGACCCAGAAATACGAGCAGTACTTC. The chain carries TRBV6-5 and TRBJ2-7, with D perhaps being TRBD1 or TRBD2 (5 bases each). Trimming removed 2 bases at V and 4 bases at J, with 15 bases between. Per germline, CDR1 MNHEY and CDR2 SVGAGI. This CDR3 has 15 residues.

This clonotype appeared a few times. The chain is built from TRBV3-1 and TRBJ2-5; TRBD2 agrees at 10 bases. There are 15 residues in the CDR3. In germline, CDR1 is LGHDT, CDR2 YNNKEL (reference sequence). V shed 4 bases, J shed 6 bases, and the junction held 8 bases outside the gene matches. CDR3 sequence: CASSPSAGGRKTQYF. Written as DNA, the CDR3 is TGTGCCAGCAGCCCCTCAGCGGGGGGGCGGAAGACCCAGTACTTC.

This clonotype was detected ten times or more. The chain uses TRBV7-8 and TRBJ2-1; no firm D call. This CDR3 region has 11 residues. Germline lookup yields CDR1 SGHVS and CDR2 FQNEAQ. Trimming removed 5 bases from V and 6 bases from J, with 5 bases in between. CDR3 loop: CASSPINEQFF. CDR3 in DNA: TGTGCCAGCAGCCCGATCAATGAGCAGTTCTTC. The full variable domain, rest sourced from reference TRBV7-8 and TRBJ2-1, is GAGVSQSPRYKVAKRGQDVALRCDPISGHVSLFWYQQALGQGPEFLTYFQNEAQLDKSGLPSDRFFAERPEGSVSTLKIQRTQQEDSAVYLCASSPINEQFFGPGTRLTVL.

This clonotype appeared a few times. The chain couples TRBV6-5 to TRBJ1-1; no clear D. The V and J ends lost 0 bases and 6 bases respectively, with 11 bases between them. In germline, CDR1 is MNHEY, CDR2 SVGAGI. CDR3 size: 14 residues. CDR3 in amino acids: CASSYSRNSAEAFF. The DNA of the CDR3 is TGTGCCAGCAGTTACTCAAGGAACAGCGCTGAAGCTTTCTTT.

V usage is TRBV7-9 and J usage is TRBJ2-1, with TRBD2 identical over 8 bases. Germline CDR1 is SEHNR and CDR2 is FQNEAQ (reference sequence). The J segment lost 3 bases and the V segment lost 1 base, leaving 5 bases of the junction unmatched. The CDR3 spans 16 residues. CDR3 region: CASSLEGLVNYNEQFF. CDR3 coding DNA: TGTGCCAGCAGCTTAGAGGGACTAGTGAACTACAATGAGCAGTTCTTC.

The chain has TRBV11-1 and TRBJ2-1; tentatively, D is TRBD2 (5 bases). V was cut by 6 bases and J by 1 base, with 16 bases left in between. The CDR3 is 16 amino acids. CDR1 SGHAT and CDR2 FQDESV come from the germline V gene (reference sequence). CDR3 DNA: TGTGCCAGCAGGGGCGTCCGGGGATGGTCCTACAATGAGCAGTTCTTC. It specifies CASRGVRGWSYNEQFF.